One and the same sample provided the 4 T cell receptor beta chains below, sequenced in a study of shared clonotypes between healthy human individuals. The protocol was immunoSEQ multiplex PCR, while the TCRdb copy is restricted to in-frame clones and leaves out a portion. The sample records more than 850,000 clones, about four fifths being singletons. The specimen sequenced was memory CD4+ T cells from PBMCs. Sample subset: CD45RA-negative fraction. These receptors were collected from a man in his late teens or twenties in good health. Some clones in this sample may be carry-over from other donors' samples.

The chain combines TRBV7-9 with TRBJ2-1, with a tentative D call TRBD1 (5 bases). V lost 5 bases and J lost 0, with 14 bases in between. CDR3 length: 16 amino acids. From germline, CDR1 is SEHNR and CDR2 FQNEAQ (reference sequence). The CDR3 bases are TGTGCCAGCAGCCACCCTCGACAGTCCTCCTACAATGAGCAGTTCTTC. It specifies CASSHPRQSSYNEQFF.

This clone was observed a few times. This rearrangement joins TRBV19 to TRBJ1-1, with D uncertain. Germline CDR1 is LNHDA and CDR2 is SQIVND (reference sequence). Trimming stripped 1 base from V and 4 bases from J, with 7 bases between. There are 13 residues in the CDR3. CDR3 in amino acids: CASSIVIGTEAFF. DNA for the CDR3: TGTGCCAGTAGTATAGTCATAGGCACTGAAGCTTTCTTT.

This sequence joins TRBV7-2 and TRBJ2-2; 9 positions match TRBD2. V shed 1 base, J shed 7 bases, and the junction held 10 bases outside the gene matches. Germline-derived CDR1 and CDR2 are SGHTA and FQGNSA. The CDR3 has 17 amino acids. CDR3 sequence: CASSLGQLAGVGGELFF. DNA of the CDR3: TGTGCCAGCAGCTTAGGGCAACTAGCGGGCGTAGGCGGGGAGCTGTTTTTT.

V usage is TRBV19 and J usage is TRBJ1-5; D ambiguous. Germline CDR1 and CDR2: LNHDA and SQIVND (reference sequence). Trimming cost V 4 bases and J 13 bases, with 17 bases left between them. The CDR3 totals 13 residues. CDR3 sequence reads: CASSRGKWEEQHF. For the CDR3, the DNA is TGTGCCAGTAGTAGAGGGAAGTGGGAAGAACAGCATTTT.